Presented here are 18 T cell receptor beta chains from one specimen sequenced in a study of cytomegalovirus exposure and HLA in healthy donors. The PCR employed 60 Vbeta primers together with 13 Jbeta primers. Here immunoSEQ multiplex PCR was the method, and the copy in TCRdb shows in-frame clones only, minus some. The repertoire holds approximately 170,000 clones, about 77% seen once, with approximately 4.8% in the top ten. The sample consisted of PBMCs. These receptors came from a man aged 30-40 years in good health and CMV-seropositive.

This clone has a handful of counts. The V and J genes are TRBV6-1 and TRBJ2-7, with D perhaps TRBD2 (6 bases). CDR1 and CDR2 from the germline V gene are MNHNS and SASEGT. The CDR3 spans 13 residues. V was clipped by 7 bases and J by 3 bases, with 13 bases between them. This CDR3 reads CASNQGGFYEQYF. Written as DNA, the CDR3 is TGTGCCAGCAATCAAGGAGGGTTCTACGAGCAGTACTTC.

The rearrangement links TRBV7-6 to TRBJ2-1, with 12 bases identical to TRBD2. Trimming took 4 bases from V and 7 from J; bases not matched to a gene: 8. The CDR3 consists of 16 residues. Germline loops: CDR1 SGHVS, CDR2 FNYEAQ. The CDR3 is CASSWLRLAGDNEQFF. Here the CDR3 DNA reads TGTGCCAGCAGCTGGCTTCGACTAGCGGGAGATAATGAGCAGTTCTTC. The entire variable domain, with the rest obtained from reference TRBV7-6 and TRBJ2-1, is as follows: GAGVSQSPRYKVTKRGQDVALRCDPISGHVSLYWYRQALGQGPEFLTYFNYEAQQDKSGLPNDRFSAERPEGSISTLTIQRTEQRDSAMYRCASSWLRLAGDNEQFFGPGTRLTVL.

The chain uses TRBV2 and TRBJ2-7; D is uncertain. The CDR3 is made up of 15 amino acids. In germline, CDR1 is SNHLY, CDR2 FYNNEI. The V end lost 6 bases, the J end lost 0 bases, and 15 bases lay between the germline ends. The CDR3 sequence: CASRYDLSFSYEQYF. DNA for the CDR3: TGTGCCAGCAGGTATGATCTATCCTTCTCCTACGAGCAGTACTTC.

This clone was seen only once. The rearrangement uses TRBV25-1 and TRBJ2-7, with no clear D. V lost 8 bases to trimming and J lost 4 bases, with 9 bases between them. The CDR3 runs to 11 residues. CDR1 is MGHDK, CDR2 SYGVNS, per germline. CDR3 DNA sequence: TGTGCCAGCTCCCTCTCTTACGAGCAGTACTTC. It translates to CASSLSYEQYF.

The rearrangement joins TRBV6-6 to TRBJ1-5, with TRBD1 as a possible D gene (5 bases). The CDR3 is 15 residues long. From germline, CDR1 is MNHNY and CDR2 SVGAGI (reference sequence). V dropped 5 bases and J dropped 0 bases, with 11 bases sitting between them. The CDR3 sequence: CASSVKGNSNQPQHF. The CDR3 DNA sequence: TGTGCCAGCAGTGTAAAGGGGAATAGCAATCAGCCCCAGCATTTT.

This clone was recorded at least ten times. The V call is TRBV5-1, the J call TRBJ1-4, with a weak D call TRBD1 (6 bases). Trimming stripped 4 bases from V and 5 bases from J, with 9 bases between. The length of the CDR3 is 13 residues. The germline gives CDR1 SGHRS, CDR2 YFSETQ. Written as DNA, the CDR3 is TGCGCCAGCAGCGAAGGACAGAATGAAAAACTGTTTTTT. This encodes CASSEGQNEKLFF.

The rearrangement uses TRBV6-4 and TRBJ2-1; 10 bases agree with TRBD1. Germline values: CDR1 MRHNA, CDR2 SNTAGT. Unmatched junction bases numbered 9, after V lost 2 bases and J lost 8 bases. The CDR3 is made up of 16 amino acids. CDR3 in DNA: TGTGCCAGCAGTGACCCTTCCCGGGACAGGGGTCATGAGCAGTTCTTC. It encodes CASSDPSRDRGHEQFF.

This clone was detected a few times. A junction boundary mismatches the germline segment, possibly from a read error. The rearrangement joins TRBV7-9 to TRBJ2-7; 12 bases line up with TRBD2. CDR3 length equals 17 residues. The germline V gene has CDR1 SEHNR and CDR2 FQNEAQ (reference sequence). CDR3 region: CSSSQTGLAGPNYEQYF. The CDR3 bases are TGTTCCAGCAGCCAAACTGGACTAGCGGGGCCAAATTACGAGCAGTACTTC.

The V call is TRBV11-2, the J call TRBJ2-5; D gene unclear. V lost 4 bases and J lost 5, with 8 bases in between. This CDR3 has 12 residues. CDR1 and CDR2 from the germline V gene are SGHAT and FQNNGV. The DNA of the CDR3 is TGTGCCAGCAGCTCGGTGAGGGAGACCCAGTACTTC. Its protein is CASSSVRETQYF.

V usage is TRBV19 and J usage is TRBJ2-6; 7 bases map to TRBD1. Losses at the gene ends were 10 bases for V and 0 bases for J; bases not matched to a gene: 9. This CDR3 spans 16 amino acids. The V gene's germline CDR1 is LNHDA and CDR2 SQIVND (reference sequence). The CDR3 bases are TGTGCCACTTCGGACAGGTTCAGCTCTGGGGCCAACGTCCTGACTTTC. Amino acids: CATSDRFSSGANVLTF.

The chain recombines TRBV30 with TRBJ1-2; D unclear. This CDR3 is 14 amino acids long. Trimming pared 0 bases from V and 2 bases from J, leaving 10 bases between. Germline V gene lookup returns CDR1 GTSNPN and CDR2 SVGIG (reference sequence). CDR3 amino acids: CAWSVSQANYGYTF. In DNA, the CDR3 is TGTGCCTGGAGTGTATCGCAGGCGAACTATGGCTACACCTTC.

This chain joins TRBV7-2 and TRBJ1-2; no reliable D call. Germline lookup yields CDR1 SGHTA and CDR2 FQGNSA. V lost 1 base and J 2 bases, leaving 11 bases between the germline ends. The CDR3 consists of 15 residues. DNA of the CDR3: TGTGCCAGCAGCTTAGGACAACCCACCAACTATGGCTACACCTTC. Residues: CASSLGQPTNYGYTF.

The V gene is TRBV9, the J gene TRBJ1-1; TRBD1 aligns across 7 bases. Trimming at V came to 3 bases and at J to 0 bases, leaving 5 bases not matched to a gene. From germline, CDR1 is SGDLS and CDR2 YYNGEE. There are 15 residues in the CDR3. The CDR3 coding sequence is TGTGCCAGCAGCGGACAGGGCACCCTGAACACTGAAGCTTTCTTT. Protein product: CASSGQGTLNTEAFF.

This clone occurred a few times. The V call is TRBV28, the J call TRBJ1-2; 11 positions match TRBD1. The ends lost 4 bases at V and 7 bases at J; junction bases unmatched: 5. CDR1 is MDHEN, CDR2 SYDVKM, per germline. The CDR3 consists of 14 residues. CDR3 in DNA: TGTGCCAGCAGTTCGAGGACAGGGGGCTTTGGCTACACCTTC. It is translated as CASSSRTGGFGYTF.

The chain carries TRBV28 and TRBJ2-3; 8 nucleotides match TRBD2. The CDR3 consists of 18 residues. V lost 2 bases and J lost 5; bases outside the gene matches: 15. Germline CDR1 MDHEN, CDR2 SYDVKM. CDR3 in amino acids: CASSLLPPRAGVVDTQYF. CDR3 DNA: TGTGCCAGCAGTTTACTGCCCCCGAGAGCGGGAGTGGTAGATACGCAGTATTTT.

The chain links TRBV28 to TRBJ1-5; 7 nucleotides align to TRBD1. The junction had 11 bases not matched to a gene; V was cut back by 6 bases and J by 0 bases. This CDR3 has 17 amino acids. Germline loops: CDR1 MDHEN, CDR2 SYDVKM. CDR3 nucleotides: TGTGCCAGCAGGTTAGCCTCGGCAGGGGGTAGCAATCAGCCCCAGCATTTT. It encodes CASRLASAGGSNQPQHF.

This rearrangement joins TRBV5-4 to TRBJ2-1; 10 bases are shared with TRBD2. Germline V lookup: CDR1 SGHNT, CDR2 YYREEE (reference sequence). CDR3 length: 16 amino acids. V shed 3 bases and J 9 bases; nucleotides not matched to a gene: 12. The CDR3 coding sequence is TGTGCCAGCAGCTCAATCCTTCTAGCGGGAGTGGGTGAGCAGTTCTTC. This encodes CASSSILLAGVGEQFF.

This clone was picked up a small number of times. V gene TRBV27 combines with J gene TRBJ2-5; maybe TRBD1 (5 bases). V lost 5 bases and J lost 1, with 8 bases in between. The CDR3 consists of 13 residues. CDR1 is MNHEY and CDR2 is SMNVEV in the germline V gene (reference sequence). CDR3 loop: CASSGRVQETQYF. In DNA, the CDR3 is TGTGCCAGCAGTGGCAGGGTCCAAGAGACCCAGTACTTC.